The entry below gives a single T cell receptor beta chain sequence along with its context. Its antigen has not been determined. Base qualities are missing; no much larger clone stands one base away. Libraries were prepared through 5' RACE. Reads for this sample came from an Illumina HiSeq 2500. A second PCR of roughly 7 to 11 cycles was performed with a sample-barcoded 5' primer and a J-beta primer mix. Each TCR beta cDNA molecule received a unique molecular identifier from a template-switch 5' adaptor carrying 12 random nucleotides. At least 2.5 million CDR3-containing paired-end reads were obtained from each sample. All of the RNA was converted into first-strand cDNA using the Mint cDNA synthesis kit, with a TRBC-specific oligonucleotide serving as the primer. Following uracil-DNA glycosylase treatment, a first 18-cycle PCR with universal primers M1SS and BC2_uni_R was performed on all cDNA. From the authors' description of their analysis: For normalization, 1 million high-quality reads were randomly selected from each sample, with every read carrying a distinct molecular identifier. Instead of being binned into consensus sequences, reads that shared molecular identifiers were thrown out. MiTCR, run with a Q25 quality threshold and the strictest error-elimination algorithm, handled CDR3 identification, clonotype clustering and error correction. A nonparametric unseen species model with Euler transformation was used to estimate a lower bound on total TCR beta diversity. Starting from the raw public reads, TCRdb applied fastp trimming at Q25, assembled clones with MiXCR and retained in-frame beta chains. Every entry covers one CDR3 protein and lists the most common genes and DNA from its rows. The V and J calls reflect TCRdb's pipeline rather than the authors' work. The sample records 700,000 or so distinct CDR3 sequences, around 41% of which are singletons. The top ten constitute about 32% of the sample.

Systemically healthy Caucasian individuals from Russia, 39 in total and aged roughly 6 to 95 years, were included as donors. Ten milliliters of peripheral blood were drawn from each donor into EDTA-treated Vacutainer tubes. Ficoll-Paque density-gradient centrifugation was used to isolate PBMCs, with at least 7 million per sample. Total RNA was extracted from PBMCs with Trizol reagent, with at least 5.5 micrograms obtained per sample. Naive CD45RAhigh/CD27high T cell percentages were measured by flow cytometry on a PBMC aliquot from every donor. The record originates from a study of blood T cells in healthy people across ages (dated by TCRdb to between 2015 and 2017). Regarding the research as a whole: In model experiments, template switching captured about one uniquely barcoded TCR beta cDNA molecule for every two T cells. The study measured age-related changes in TCR beta repertoire diversity using deep sequencing normalized with unique cDNA molecular identifiers. The donors were split into four age groups: young (average around 17 years), middle-aged (about 40), aged (62) and long-lived (roughly 88). Donors of different ages were randomly distributed across sequencing lanes to avoid experimental bias. Using the same blood draw, the study looked at two additional independent replicas of 1 million unique cDNA reads for two donors, one aged 18 to 30 and the other aged 80 or older. Study-level results and caveats: Estimates of total diversity based on one million sequenced T cells were considered lower bounds and underestimates. The CMV infection status of donors was not known, potentially confounding age-related changes in expanded clonotypes. Since profiling was done on bulk unsorted PBMCs, naive and antigen-experienced compartments could not be conclusively compared. There was a strong correlation between observed TCR beta diversity and the percentage of naive T cells measured by flow cytometry. As age increased, observed TCR beta diversity per million T cells dropped in a roughly linear way, and a significant reduction was already evident by age about 40. The long-lived group showed more naive CD4+ T cells, fewer expanded clones and increased TCR diversity than the aged group, suggesting age selection.

Per the germline V gene, MNHNS is the CDR1 and SASEGT is the CDR2. V ends up 3 bases short and J 2 bases short, with an unmatched junction base count of 11. The CDR3 starts with the cysteine, ends with the phenylalanine, and has 17 residues. Only CDR3 DNA remains: 51 bases, in frame from the first base. Sequencing was performed on blood. The receptor chain draws on TRBV6-1 and TRBJ2-5, and TRBD2 aligns with 8 junction nucleotides. The receptor comes from an elderly man in good health. The DNA sequence reads TGTGCCAGCAGTGACTTGTCCGGCGGGGGGCTGCAAGAGACCCAGTACTTC. Its amino acids are CASSDLSGGGLQETQYF.